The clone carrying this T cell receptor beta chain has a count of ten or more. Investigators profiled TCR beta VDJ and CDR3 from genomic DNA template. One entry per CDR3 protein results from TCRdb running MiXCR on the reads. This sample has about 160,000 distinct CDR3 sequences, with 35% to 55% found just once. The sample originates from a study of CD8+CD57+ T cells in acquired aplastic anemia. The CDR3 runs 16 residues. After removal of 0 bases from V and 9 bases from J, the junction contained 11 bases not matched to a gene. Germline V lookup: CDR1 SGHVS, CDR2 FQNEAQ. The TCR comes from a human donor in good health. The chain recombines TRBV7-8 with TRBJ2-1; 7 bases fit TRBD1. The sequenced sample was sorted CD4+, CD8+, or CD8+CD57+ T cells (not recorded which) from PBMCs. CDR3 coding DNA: TGTGCCAGCAGCTTAGCGGGGACAGCCAGCCTCCTTGAGCAGTTCTTC. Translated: CASSLAGTASLLEQFF.